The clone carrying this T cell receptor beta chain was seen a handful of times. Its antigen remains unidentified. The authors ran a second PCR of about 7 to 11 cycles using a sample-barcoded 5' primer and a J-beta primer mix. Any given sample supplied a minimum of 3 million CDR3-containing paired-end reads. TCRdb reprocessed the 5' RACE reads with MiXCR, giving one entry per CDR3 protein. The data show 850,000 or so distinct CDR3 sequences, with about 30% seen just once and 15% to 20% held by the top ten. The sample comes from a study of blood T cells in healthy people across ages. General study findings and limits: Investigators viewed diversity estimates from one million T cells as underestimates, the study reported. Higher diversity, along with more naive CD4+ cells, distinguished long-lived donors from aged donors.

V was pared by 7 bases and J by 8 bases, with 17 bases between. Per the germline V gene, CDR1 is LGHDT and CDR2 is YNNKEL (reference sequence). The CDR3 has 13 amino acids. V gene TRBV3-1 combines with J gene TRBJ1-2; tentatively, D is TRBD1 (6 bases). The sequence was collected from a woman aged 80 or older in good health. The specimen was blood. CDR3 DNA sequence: TGTGCCAGCACGCGAAGAGGGGGATCCGGCTACACCTTC. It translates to CASTRRGGSGYTF.